This is a list of T cell receptor beta chains from one sample in a study of blood T cell repertoires in COVID-19. Produced via immunoSEQ multiplex PCR; TCRdb's table is partial and in-frame only. The sample lists under 250,000 clones, over 80% occurring once. The sequenced material came from peripheral blood. The receptors stem from a man aged 25 to 45 who had recovered from COVID-19. Each CDR3 is given with its conserved first and last residue. A D gene is named only where the DNA matches it firmly. Part of the rows lack a size; the others show once, few, many or a class for expanded clones.

clone_size | d_call | j_call | v_call | cdr3_nt | cdr3_aa
- | - | TRBJ1-5 | TRBV18 | TGTGCCAGCTCAGTCCGACTCCAGCAGCCCCAGCATTTT | CASSVRLQQPQHF
- | TRBD1 | TRBJ2-3 | TRBV7-3 | TGTGCCAGCAGCCAAACAGGGGCAGATACGCAGTATTTT | CASSQTGADTQYF
few | TRBD1 | TRBJ2-2 | TRBV19 | TGTGCCAGTAGTATATCGGGACAGGGTACCGGGGAGCTGTTTTTT | CASSISGQGTGELFF
few | - | TRBJ1-5 | TRBV2 | TGTGCCAGCAGTGAAGTGGTGGGGGCAAGCAATCAGCCCCAGCATTTT | CASSEVVGASNQPQHF
- | TRBD2 | TRBJ2-1 | TRBV28 | TGTGCCAGCAGAACTAGCGGACACAATGAGCAGTTCTTC | CASRTSGHNEQFF
- | - | TRBJ1-2 | TRBV12-5 | TGTGCTAGTGGTTTGACCGCTGGTATGAGGGCAACCTATGGCTACACCTTC | CASGLTAGMRATYGYTF
- | - | TRBJ1-6 | TRBV7-8 | TGTGCCAGCAGCTCGGGTCCCGGGTCAAGCTCCTATAATTCACCCCTCCACTTT | CASSSGPGSSSYNSPLHF
- | - | TRBJ1-6 | TRBV14 | TGTGCCAGCAGCCAAGGAGGGGCAGGGGATAATTCACCCCTCCACTTT | CASSQGGAGDNSPLHF
once | TRBD1 | TRBJ2-7 | TRBV5-6 | TGTGCCAGCAGCTTAGGGACAGGGCTATCCTACGAGCAGTACTTC | CASSLGTGLSYEQYF
few | - | TRBJ2-1 | TRBV23-1 | TGCGCCAGAGCCCCCCGCAGGGTTCCTTTTTACAATGAGCAGTTCTTC | CARAPRRVPFYNEQFF
- | TRBD2 | TRBJ2-7 | TRBV4-2 | TGTGCCAGCAGCCAAGATTTGGGGGGGACCTACGAGCAGTACTTC | CASSQDLGGTYEQYF
- | - | TRBJ1-6 | TRBV2 | TGTGCCAGCTCGATACAGGCGAGCTCCTATAATTCACCCCTCCACTTT | CASSIQASSYNSPLHF
- | TRBD1 | TRBJ1-5 | TRBV19 | TGTGCCAGTAGTATCGGGACAGGGGTATATCAGCCCCAGCATTTT | CASSIGTGVYQPQHF
- | TRBD1 | TRBJ2-1 | TRBV5-1 | TGCGCCAGCAGCACGGGACAGTACAATGAGCAGTTCTTC | CASSTGQYNEQFF
- | - | TRBJ2-7 | TRBV7-9 | TGTGCCAGCAGCCCTGAAAACAGCCCTAATCCCTACGAGCAGTACTTC | CASSPENSPNPYEQYF
- | - | TRBJ1-1 | TRBV9 | TGTGCCAGCAACCCGGGCAGGGAAAGCTCGAACACTGAAGCTTTCTTT | CASNPGRESSNTEAFF
once | - | TRBJ2-3 | TRBV5-1 | TGCGCCAGCCAGCTTGGAGGCGGGGCAGATACGCAGTATTTT | CASQLGGGADTQYF
- | TRBD2 | TRBJ2-5 | TRBV3-1/TRBV3-2 | TGTGCCAGCAGTCAACTAGCGGGGGTCCAAGAGACCCAGTACTTC | CASSQLAGVQETQYF
- | - | TRBJ2-1 | TRBV5-1 | TGCGCCAGCAGCGCGACAGAACTGAGCTCCTACAATGAGCAGTTCTTC | CASSATELSSYNEQFF
- | - | TRBJ2-2 | TRBV10-2 | TGCGCCAGCAGTGAGTCGAGCCTGGCCGGGGAGCTGTTTTTT | CASSESSLAGELFF
few | - | TRBJ1-6 | TRBV6-1 | TGTGCCAGCAGTGACGCGGATTCACCCCTCCACTTT | CASSDADSPLHF
few | TRBD1 | TRBJ2-7 | TRBV5-4 | TGTGCCAGCAGCCGGGGACAGGCCTACGAGCAGTACTTC | CASSRGQAYEQYF
- | TRBD2 | TRBJ2-5 | TRBV5-4 | TGTGCCAGCAGCCCTAACCTAGCGGGGGGGCAAGAGACCCAGTACTTC | CASSPNLAGGQETQYF
- | - | TRBJ1-5 | TRBV7-2 | TGTGCCAGCAGCCATCCGGGAGGCACCGTGGGCAATCAGCCCCAGCATTTT | CASSHPGGTVGNQPQHF
- | TRBD1 | TRBJ1-3 | TRBV6-5 | TGTGCCAGCAGTTACCCGACAGGGTCTGGAAACACCATATATTTT | CASSYPTGSGNTIYF
- | TRBD1 | TRBJ2-1 | TRBV7-2 | TGTGCCAGCAGCTTAGGGGGACAGGGTGCCTACAATGAGCAGTTCTTC | CASSLGGQGAYNEQFF
- | TRBD2 | TRBJ2-3 | TRBV7-2 | TGTGCCAGCAGCCCAAAGCGGGGGTGGGGAGATACGCAGTATTTT | CASSPKRGWGDTQYF
- | - | TRBJ2-2 | TRBV5-6 | TGTGCCAGCAGCTTGATTTCCGAGACTGGGGAGCTGTTTTTT | CASSLISETGELFF
- | - | TRBJ1-2 | TRBV2 | TGTGCCAGCAGTTTGACAGCTAGTAACTATGGCTACACCTTC | CASSLTASNYGYTF
- | TRBD1 | TRBJ2-7 | TRBV6-1 | TGTGCCAGCAGTGACCTCAAAGACAGGGTTCACGAGCAGTACTTC | CASSDLKDRVHEQYF
- | - | TRBJ2-1 | TRBV19 | TGTGCCAGTAGCCGAGGGGGCTCCTACAATGAGCAGTTCTTC | CASSRGGSYNEQFF
- | TRBD1 | TRBJ2-7 | TRBV6-5 | TGTGCCAGCAGGGCTAGGACAGGGGGCTCCTACGAGCAGTACTTC | CASRARTGGSYEQYF